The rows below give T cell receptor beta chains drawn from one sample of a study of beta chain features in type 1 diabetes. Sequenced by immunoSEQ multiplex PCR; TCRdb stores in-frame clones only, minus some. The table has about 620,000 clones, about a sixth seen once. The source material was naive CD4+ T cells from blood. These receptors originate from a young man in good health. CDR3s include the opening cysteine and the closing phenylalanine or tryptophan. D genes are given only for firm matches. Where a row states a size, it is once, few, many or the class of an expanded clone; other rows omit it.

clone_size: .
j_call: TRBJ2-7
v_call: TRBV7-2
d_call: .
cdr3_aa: CASSLDLQRSYEQYF
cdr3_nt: TGTGCCAGCAGCTTAGATCTACAAAGAAGCTACGAGCAGTACTTC

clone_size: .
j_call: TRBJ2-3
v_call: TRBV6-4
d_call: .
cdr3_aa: CASNRQGGQYF
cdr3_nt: TGTGCCAGCAATCGACAGGGAGGGCAGTATTTT

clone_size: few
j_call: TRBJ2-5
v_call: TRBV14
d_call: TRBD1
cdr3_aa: CASSLRLRDRGQETQYF
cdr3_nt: TGTGCCAGCAGCCTTAGACTCCGGGACAGGGGTCAAGAGACCCAGTACTTC

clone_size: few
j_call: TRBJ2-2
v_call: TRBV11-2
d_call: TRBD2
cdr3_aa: CASSTSGLGLAVNTGELFF
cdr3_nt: TGTGCCAGCAGCACTAGTGGGTTGGGACTAGCGGTGAACACCGGGGAGCTGTTTTTT

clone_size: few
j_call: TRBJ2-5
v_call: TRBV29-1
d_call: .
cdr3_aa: CSGGGGSKTQYF
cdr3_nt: TGCAGCGGAGGGGGGGGCTCTAAGACCCAGTACTTC

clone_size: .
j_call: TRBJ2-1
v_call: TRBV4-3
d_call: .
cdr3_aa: CASSQELGGYNEQFF
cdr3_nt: TGCGCCAGCAGCCAAGAACTGGGGGGATACAATGAGCAGTTCTTC

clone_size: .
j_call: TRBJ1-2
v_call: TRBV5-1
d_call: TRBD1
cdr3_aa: CASSRDRDGYTF
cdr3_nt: TGCGCCAGCAGCCGGGACAGGGATGGCTACACCTTC

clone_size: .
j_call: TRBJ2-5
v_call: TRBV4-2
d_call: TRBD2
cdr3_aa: CASSQGAGGGETQYF
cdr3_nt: TGTGCCAGCAGCCAAGGTGCGGGAGGAGGAGAGACCCAGTACTTC

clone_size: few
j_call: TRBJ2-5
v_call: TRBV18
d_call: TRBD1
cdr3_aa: CASSPIIQGEETQYF
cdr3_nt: TGTGCCAGCTCACCGATCATACAGGGGGAAGAGACCCAGTACTTC

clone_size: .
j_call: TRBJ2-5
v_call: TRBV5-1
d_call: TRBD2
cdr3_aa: CASSFPRLAGGKTQYF
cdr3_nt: TGCGCCAGCAGCTTTCCCCGACTAGCGGGGGGTAAGACCCAGTACTTC

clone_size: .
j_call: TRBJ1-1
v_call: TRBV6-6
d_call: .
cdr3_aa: CASSNDRTNTEAFF
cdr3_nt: TGTGCCAGCAGTAACGACAGGACCAACACTGAAGCTTTCTTT

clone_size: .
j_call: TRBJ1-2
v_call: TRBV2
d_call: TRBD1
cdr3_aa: CASSRDSNYGYTF
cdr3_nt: TGTGCCAGCAGTCGGGACAGTAACTATGGCTACACCTTC

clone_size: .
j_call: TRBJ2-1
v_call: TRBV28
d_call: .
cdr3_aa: CASSGSGASYNEQFF
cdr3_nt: TGTGCCAGCAGTGGTTCAGGCGCTTCCTACAATGAGCAGTTCTTC

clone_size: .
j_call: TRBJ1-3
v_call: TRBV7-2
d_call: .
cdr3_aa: CASSLEGEAGNTIYF
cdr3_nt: TGTGCCAGCAGCTTAGAAGGGGAAGCCGGAAACACCATATATTTT

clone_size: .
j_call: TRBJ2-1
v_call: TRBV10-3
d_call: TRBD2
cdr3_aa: CAISISTSGVPNEQFF
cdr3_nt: TGTGCCATCAGTATTTCGACTAGCGGGGTGCCCAATGAGCAGTTCTTC

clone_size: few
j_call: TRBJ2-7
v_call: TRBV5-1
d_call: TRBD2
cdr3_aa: CASSLTGLARVAEQYF
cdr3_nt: TGCGCCAGCAGCTTGACGGGACTAGCGAGAGTAGCGGAGCAGTACTTC

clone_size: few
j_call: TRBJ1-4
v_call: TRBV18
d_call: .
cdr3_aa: CASSPTGSGPNEKLFF
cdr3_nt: TGTGCCAGCTCACCAACAGGGTCGGGGCCTAATGAAAAACTGTTTTTT

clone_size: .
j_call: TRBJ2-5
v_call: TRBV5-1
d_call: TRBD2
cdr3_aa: CASSAGTSGGPETQYF
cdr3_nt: TGCGCCAGCAGCGCCGGGACTAGCGGGGGGCCCGAGACCCAGTACTTC

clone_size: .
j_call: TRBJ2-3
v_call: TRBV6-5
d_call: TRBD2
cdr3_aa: CASTPAGGADTQYF
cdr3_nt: TGTGCCAGCACCCCTGCGGGGGGGGCAGATACGCAGTATTTT

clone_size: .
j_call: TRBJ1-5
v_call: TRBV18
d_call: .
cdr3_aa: CASSPQQVPRGGNQPQHF
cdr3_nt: TGTGCCAGCTCACCGCAACAGGTACCAAGGGGTGGCAATCAGCCCCAGCATTTT

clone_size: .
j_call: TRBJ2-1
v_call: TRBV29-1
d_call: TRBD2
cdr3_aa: CSVEILAGTNEQFF
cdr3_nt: TGCAGCGTTGAAATCCTAGCGGGTACCAATGAGCAGTTCTTC

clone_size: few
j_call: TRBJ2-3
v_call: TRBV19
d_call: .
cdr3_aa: CASRSWGRGPTDTQYF
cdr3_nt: TGTGCCAGTAGGAGTTGGGGCCGAGGGCCCACAGATACGCAGTATTTT

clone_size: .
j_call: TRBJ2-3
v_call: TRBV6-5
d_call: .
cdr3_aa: CATETPGGTDTQYF
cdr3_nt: TGTGCCACAGAGACCCCTGGGGGCACAGATACGCAGTATTTT

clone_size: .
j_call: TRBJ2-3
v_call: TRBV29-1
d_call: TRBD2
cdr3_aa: CSVVFEGGSTDTQYF
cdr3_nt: TGCAGCGTAGTTTTTGAGGGAGGGAGCACAGATACGCAGTATTTT

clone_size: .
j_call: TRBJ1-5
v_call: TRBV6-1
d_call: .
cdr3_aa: CASTGKGDQPQHF
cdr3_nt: TGTGCCAGCACCGGGAAGGGGGATCAGCCCCAGCATTTT

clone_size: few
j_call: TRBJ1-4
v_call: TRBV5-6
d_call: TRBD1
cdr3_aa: CASSLGFRDRELFGEKLFF
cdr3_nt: TGTGCCAGCAGCTTAGGTTTCCGGGACAGGGAACTTTTTGGTGAAAAACTGTTTTTT

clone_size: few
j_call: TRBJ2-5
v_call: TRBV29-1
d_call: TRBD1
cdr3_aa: CSVDGQGAGETQYF
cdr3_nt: TGCAGCGTTGACGGACAGGGGGCAGGGGAGACCCAGTACTTC

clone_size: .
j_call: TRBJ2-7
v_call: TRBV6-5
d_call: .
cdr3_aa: CASSYKGGQYF
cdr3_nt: TGTGCCAGCAGTTACAAGGGAGGGCAGTACTTC

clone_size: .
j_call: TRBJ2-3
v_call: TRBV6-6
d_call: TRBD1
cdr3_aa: CASSFQQGTTDTQYF
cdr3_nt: TGTGCCAGCAGTTTCCAACAGGGGACCACAGATACGCAGTATTTT

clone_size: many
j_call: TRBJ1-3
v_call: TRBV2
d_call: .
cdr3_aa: CASSDRNTIYF
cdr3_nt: TGTGCCAGCAGTGATAGAAACACCATATATTTT

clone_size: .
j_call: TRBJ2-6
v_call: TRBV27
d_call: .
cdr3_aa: CASSSRTDNSGANVLTF
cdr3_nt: TGTGCCAGCAGTTCCCGGACAGACAACTCTGGGGCCAACGTCCTGACTTTC

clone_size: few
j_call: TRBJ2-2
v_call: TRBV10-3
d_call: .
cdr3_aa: CAISESRQGLTGELFF
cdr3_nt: TGTGCCATCAGTGAGTCGCGACAGGGACTCACCGGGGAGCTGTTTTTT

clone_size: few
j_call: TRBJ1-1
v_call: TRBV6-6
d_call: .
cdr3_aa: CASSYSQGLNTEAFF
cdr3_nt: TGTGCCAGCAGTTACTCGCAGGGCCTGAACACTGAAGCTTTCTTT

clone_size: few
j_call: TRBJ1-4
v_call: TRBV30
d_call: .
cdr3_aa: CAWSVLATNEKLFF
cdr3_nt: TGTGCCTGGAGTGTACTCGCAACTAATGAAAAACTGTTTTTT

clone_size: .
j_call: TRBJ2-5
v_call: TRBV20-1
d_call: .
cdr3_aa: CSAHWVGTQYF
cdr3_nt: TGCAGCGCGCACTGGGTCGGGACCCAGTACTTC

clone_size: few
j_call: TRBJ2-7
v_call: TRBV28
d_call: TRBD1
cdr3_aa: CASSLPDRGSYEQYF
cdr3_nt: TGTGCCAGCAGTTTACCGGACAGGGGTTCCTACGAGCAGTACTTC

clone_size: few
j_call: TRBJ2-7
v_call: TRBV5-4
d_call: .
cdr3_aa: CASSLDSYSYEQYF
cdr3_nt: TGTGCCAGCAGCTTGGACAGCTACTCCTACGAGCAGTACTTC

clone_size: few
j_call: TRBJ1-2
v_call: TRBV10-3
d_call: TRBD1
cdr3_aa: CAISARDRGWDGYTF
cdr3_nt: TGTGCCATCAGTGCCCGGGACAGGGGTTGGGATGGCTACACCTTC

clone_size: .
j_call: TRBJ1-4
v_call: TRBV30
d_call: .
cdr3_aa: CAWSVGFSGEKLFF
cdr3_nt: TGTGCCTGGAGTGTAGGCTTCTCGGGTGAAAAACTGTTTTTT

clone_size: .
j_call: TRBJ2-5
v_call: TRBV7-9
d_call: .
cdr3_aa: CASSQSGGETQYF
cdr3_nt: TGTGCCAGCAGCCAGTCCGGTGGGGAGACCCAGTACTTC

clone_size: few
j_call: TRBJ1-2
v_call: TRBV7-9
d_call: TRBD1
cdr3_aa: CASSFETGGHGYTF
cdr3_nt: TGTGCCAGCAGCTTCGAGACAGGGGGCCACGGCTACACCTTC

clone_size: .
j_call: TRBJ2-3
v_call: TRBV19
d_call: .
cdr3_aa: CASSEGADTQYF
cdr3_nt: TGTGCCAGTAGTGAAGGGGCGGATACGCAGTATTTT

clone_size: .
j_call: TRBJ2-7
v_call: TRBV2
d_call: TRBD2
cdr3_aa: CASSRGGLAGVDEQYF
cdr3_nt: TGTGCCAGCAGCCGGGGTGGACTAGCGGGAGTAGACGAGCAGTACTTC

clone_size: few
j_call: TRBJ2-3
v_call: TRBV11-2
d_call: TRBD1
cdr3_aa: CASSQELQGFVADTQYF
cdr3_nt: TGTGCCAGCAGCCAAGAGCTACAGGGGTTCGTAGCAGATACGCAGTATTTT

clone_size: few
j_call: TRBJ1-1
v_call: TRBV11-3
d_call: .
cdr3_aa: CASSFRVNTEAFF
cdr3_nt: TGTGCCAGCAGCTTCAGGGTGAACACTGAAGCTTTCTTT

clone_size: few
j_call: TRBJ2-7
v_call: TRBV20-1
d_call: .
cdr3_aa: CRERQYYEQYF
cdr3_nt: TGCAGGGAGCGGCAGTACTACGAGCAGTACTTC

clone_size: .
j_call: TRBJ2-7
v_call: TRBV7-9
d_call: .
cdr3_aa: CASSFEADSYEQYF
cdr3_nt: TGTGCCAGCAGCTTTGAAGCGGACTCCTACGAGCAGTACTTC

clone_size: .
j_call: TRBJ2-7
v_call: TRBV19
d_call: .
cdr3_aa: CASSKERDPREQYF
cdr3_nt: TGTGCCAGTAGTAAAGAGAGGGATCCCCGCGAGCAGTACTTC

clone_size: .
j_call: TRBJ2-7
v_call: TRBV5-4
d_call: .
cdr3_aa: CASSVDGRSYEQYF
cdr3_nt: TGTGCCAGCAGCGTGGACGGGCGTTCCTACGAGCAGTACTTC

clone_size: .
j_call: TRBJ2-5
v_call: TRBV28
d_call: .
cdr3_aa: CASSGETQYF
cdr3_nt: TGTGCCAGCAGTGGAGAGACCCAGTACTTC

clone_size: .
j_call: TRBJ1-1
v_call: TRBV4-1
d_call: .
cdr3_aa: CASSQDPGATFF
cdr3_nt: TGCGCCAGCAGCCAAGATCCAGGGGCAACTTTCTTT

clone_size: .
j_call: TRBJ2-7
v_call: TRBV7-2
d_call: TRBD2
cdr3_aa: CASSVTSGSQYEQYF
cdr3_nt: TGTGCCAGCAGCGTCACTAGCGGGAGTCAGTATGAGCAGTACTTC

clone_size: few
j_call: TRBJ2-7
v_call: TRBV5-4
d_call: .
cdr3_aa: CASSLGRNFYEQYF
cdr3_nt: TGTGCCAGCAGCCTGGGCAGAAACTTCTACGAGCAGTACTTC

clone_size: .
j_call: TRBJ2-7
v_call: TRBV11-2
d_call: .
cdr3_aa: CASSLDRGRFPLQNYEQYF
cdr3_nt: TGTGCCAGCAGCTTAGATCGGGGGCGGTTCCCACTTCAGAACTACGAGCAGTACTTC

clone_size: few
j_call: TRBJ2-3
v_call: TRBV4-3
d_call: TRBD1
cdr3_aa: CASSQEEGQGHHTQYF
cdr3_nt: TGCGCCAGCAGCCAAGAAGAGGGACAGGGGCACCATACGCAGTATTTT

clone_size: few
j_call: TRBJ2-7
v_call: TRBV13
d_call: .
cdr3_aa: CASSLGGGELYEQYF
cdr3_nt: TGTGCCAGCAGCTTAGGGGGCGGGGAGCTATACGAGCAGTACTTC

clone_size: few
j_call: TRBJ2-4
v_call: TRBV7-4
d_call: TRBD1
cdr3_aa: CASQTTGRRVQVKNIQYF
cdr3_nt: TGTGCCAGCCAAACGACAGGGCGTAGGGTACAGGTCAAAAACATTCAGTACTTC

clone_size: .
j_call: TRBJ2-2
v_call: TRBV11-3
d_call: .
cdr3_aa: CASSQTTSRITGELFF
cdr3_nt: TGTGCCAGCAGCCAGACGACAAGTCGTATTACCGGGGAGCTGTTTTTT

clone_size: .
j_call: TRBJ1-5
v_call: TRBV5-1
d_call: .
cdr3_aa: CASSLGGSNQPQHF
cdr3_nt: TGCGCCAGCAGCTTGGGCGGTAGCAATCAGCCCCAGCATTTT